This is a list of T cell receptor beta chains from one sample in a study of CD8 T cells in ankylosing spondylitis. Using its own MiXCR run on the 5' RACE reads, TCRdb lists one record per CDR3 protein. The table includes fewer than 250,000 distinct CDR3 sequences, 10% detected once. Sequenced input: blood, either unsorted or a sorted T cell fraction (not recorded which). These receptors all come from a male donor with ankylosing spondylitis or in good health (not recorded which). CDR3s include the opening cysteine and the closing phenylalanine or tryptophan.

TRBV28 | CASSPLGRGPSYEQYF
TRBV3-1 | CASSQDGVGRGDTYNEQFF
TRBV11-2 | CASKLGGDNTEAFF
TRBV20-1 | CSASELFSSGGNTGELFF
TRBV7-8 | CASSLEVGQGANYGYTF
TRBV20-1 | CSARPGLAGRTDTQYF
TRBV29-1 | CSVRGQGPYEQYF
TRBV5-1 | CASSLVDRTRGEQYF
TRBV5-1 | CASSLDPAGSTDTQYF
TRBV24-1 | CATSSGGGPDTQYF
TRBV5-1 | CASSFISTPSGEQYF
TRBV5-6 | CASSLAGVGTGELFF
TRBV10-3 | CAISEDRGGEKLFF
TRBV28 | CASTYGTGPQHF
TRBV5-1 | CASSGRLDLNTGELFF
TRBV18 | CASSSGAEGNTIYF
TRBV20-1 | CSARLPGLGFGDTQYF
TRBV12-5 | CASALDLNTGELFF
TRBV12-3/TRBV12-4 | CASSLQGADEKLFF
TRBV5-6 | CASSFDRGGETQYF
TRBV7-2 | CASSSDRGPKTQYF
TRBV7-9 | CASNIASGSMFF
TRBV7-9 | CASSFSAGGETQYF
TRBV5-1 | CASSPSGHETQYF
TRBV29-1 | CSVDWGGGTEAFF
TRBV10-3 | CAISESAGQGEEQYF
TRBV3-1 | CASSQEDRAPSNTEAFF
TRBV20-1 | CSAKPGLRGDTEAFF
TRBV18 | CASSPKGGDQPQHF
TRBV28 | CASSHLGRETQYF
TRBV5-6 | CASSLDTGTDQPQHF
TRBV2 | CASAGTSGATDTQYF
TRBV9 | CASSVSIGSTDTQYF
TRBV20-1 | CSARGNRGSDNEQFF
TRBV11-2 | CASSLGSGTGGRETQYF
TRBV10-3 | CAISAGRPNTGELFF
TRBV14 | CASSPMDSLSGNTIYF
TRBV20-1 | CSARVVFSGYGYTF
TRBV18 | CASSPAGQVAYGYTF
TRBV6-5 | CASSSRWDSFVTDTQYF
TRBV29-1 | CSVGFGNTEAFF
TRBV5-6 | CASSLGRVRPALAKNIQYF
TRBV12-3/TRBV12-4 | CASSFGDAVTDTQYF
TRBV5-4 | CASSPTGGITETQYF
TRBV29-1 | CSVVRGAPFQETQYF
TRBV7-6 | CASSSRQGARDEQYF
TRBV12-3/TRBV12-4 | CASRQSSGANVLTF
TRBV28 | CASHRGGPLETQYF
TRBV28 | CASSPSADNYGYTF
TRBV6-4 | CASSLRLGRSYNEQFF
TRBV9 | CASSVRGVAGNEKLFF
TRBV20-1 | CSARDLGVAEAFF
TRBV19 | CASRKGQGAANTEAFF
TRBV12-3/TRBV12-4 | CASSPRGAAGANVLTF
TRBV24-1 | CATSDFEAGGEETQYF